At least ten counts were recorded for the clone carrying this TCR beta chain. The antigen is unknown. The study built sorted libraries from some 930,000 CD4+ or CD8+ T cells. This sample stems from a study of neurological immune-mediated disorders. General study points: Phylogenetic grouping assigned the repertoires of 18 of 34 multiple sclerosis patients to a single related-CDR3 cluster, representing a possible signature.

It was by 5'RACE with 10-nucleotide random UMIs that the cDNA was made. TCRdb reprocessed the 5' RACE reads via MiXCR and lists one record per CDR3 protein. The repertoire has 52,000 or so distinct CDR3 sequences, under 5% of them found once; the top ten carry around 2%. The germline CDR1 and CDR2 sequences are MGHRA and YSYEKL. The CDR3 totals 16 residues. V was cut by 1 base and J by 0 bases, with 10 bases left in between. What was sequenced was CD4+ T cells from blood. The chain couples TRBV4-1 to TRBJ1-5; no reliable D call. This receptor was identified in a woman aged 40-49 years with multiple sclerosis. This CDR3 reads CASSQAQTYSNQPQHF. CDR3 nucleotide sequence: TGCGCCAGCAGCCAAGCCCAGACCTATAGCAATCAGCCCCAGCATTTT.